Sequencing of this T cell receptor (beta chain) was carried out in a study of beta chain features in type 1 diabetes. Across the whole study: Patients were similar to healthy donors in age and gender (as well as in cell yields).

Germline-derived CDR1 and CDR2 are SGHVS and FNYEAQ. V lost 11 bases and J 5 bases, leaving 28 bases between the germline ends. The CDR3 is 17 amino acids. Notes on the study in general: Moderate yet significant TCRB CDR3 shortening was seen in Type 1 diabetes patients in all four CD4+ subsets.

As every portion of the isolated RNA was reverse transcribed, the sequencing read expressed TCRB transcripts. The table came from immunoSEQ multiplex PCR; TCRdb's copy has only in-frame clones and leaves some out. The data hold under 400,000 clones, with roughly 13% observed a single time. Comments on this clone: What it recognizes is unknown.

Sequenced sample: naive CD4+ T cells from blood. The TCR comes from a man aged 18 to 29 in good health. This rearrangement joins TRBV7-6 to TRBJ1-5; D may be TRBD1 (6 bases). The CDR3 is CAVSAAGDHMEDQPQHF. CDR3 nucleotide sequence: TGTGCCGTCTCCGCGGCAGGGGACCATATGGAAGATCAGCCCCAGCATTTT.